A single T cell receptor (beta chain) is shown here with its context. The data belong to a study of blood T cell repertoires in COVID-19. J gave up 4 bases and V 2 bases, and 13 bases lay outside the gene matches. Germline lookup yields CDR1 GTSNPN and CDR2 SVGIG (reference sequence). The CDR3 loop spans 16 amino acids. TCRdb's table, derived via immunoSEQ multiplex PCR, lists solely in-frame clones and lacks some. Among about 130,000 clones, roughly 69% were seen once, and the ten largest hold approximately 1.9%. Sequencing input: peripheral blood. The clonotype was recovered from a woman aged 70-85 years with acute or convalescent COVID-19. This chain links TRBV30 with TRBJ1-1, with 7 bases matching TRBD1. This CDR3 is CAWSPKTGTAFTEAFF. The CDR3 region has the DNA TGTGCCTGGAGTCCCAAGACAGGGACTGCGTTCACTGAAGCTTTCTTT.